The 2 T cell receptor beta chains below come from one sample, sequenced in a study of identical twins. Each CDR3 protein gets one entry after TCRdb re-called the 5' RACE reads with MiXCR. Here the sample spans approximately 590,000 distinct CDR3 sequences, 7.5% to 10% being singletons. This sample also appeared in a second study, on yellow fever vaccine responses in identical twins.

Sample: PBMCs. All receptors come from a woman between 18 and 29 years old in good health.

In this sample, this clonotype turned up many times. The V and J genes are TRBV3-1 and TRBJ2-3, with 11 bases matching TRBD2. The CDR3 loop spans 17 amino acids. Germline trimming cut 3 bases from V and 0 bases from J; bases unmatched to any gene: 5. CDR1 and CDR2 (germline): LGHDT, YNNKEL (reference sequence). The CDR3 coding sequence is TGTGCCAGCAGCCAGTGGCTAGCGGGGGGTAGCACAGATACGCAGTATTTT. As protein: CASSQWLAGGSTDTQYF.

The chain is built from TRBV7-9 and TRBJ1-4, with D perhaps matching TRBD1 (6 bases). This CDR3 region has 17 residues. V was clipped by 5 bases and J by 2 bases, with 18 bases between them. In germline, CDR1 is SEHNR, CDR2 FQNEAQ (reference sequence). The CDR3 protein is CASSPLQGRATNEKLFF. CDR3 in DNA: TGTGCCAGCAGCCCTCTACAGGGTAGAGCGACTAATGAAAAACTGTTTTTT. The full variable domain, in which reference TRBV7-9 and TRBJ1-4 provide the parts outside the CDR3, is DTGVSQNPRHKITKRGQNVTFRCDPISEHNRLYWYRQTLGQGPEFLTYFQNEAQLEKSRLLSDRFSAERPKGSFSTLEIQRTEQGDSAMYLCASSPLQGRATNEKLFFGSGTQLSVL.